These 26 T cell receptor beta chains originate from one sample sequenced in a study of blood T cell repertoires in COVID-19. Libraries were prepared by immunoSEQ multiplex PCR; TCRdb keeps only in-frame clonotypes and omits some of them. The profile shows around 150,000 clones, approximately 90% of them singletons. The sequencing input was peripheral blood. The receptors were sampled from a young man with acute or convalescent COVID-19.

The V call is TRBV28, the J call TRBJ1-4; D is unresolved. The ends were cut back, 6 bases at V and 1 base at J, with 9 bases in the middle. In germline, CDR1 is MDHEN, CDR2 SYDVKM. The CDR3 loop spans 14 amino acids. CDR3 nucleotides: TGTGCCAGCAGGTGGGGAGGAACTAATGAAAAACTGTTTTTT. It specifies CASRWGGTNEKLFF.

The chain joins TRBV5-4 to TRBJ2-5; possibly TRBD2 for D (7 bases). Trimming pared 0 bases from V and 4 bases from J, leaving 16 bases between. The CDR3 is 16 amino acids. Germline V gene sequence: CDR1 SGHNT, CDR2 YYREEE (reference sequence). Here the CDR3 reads CASSLGAGGAGETQYF. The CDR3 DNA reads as TGTGCCAGCAGCTTGGGGGCTGGGGGGGCCGGAGAGACCCAGTACTTC.

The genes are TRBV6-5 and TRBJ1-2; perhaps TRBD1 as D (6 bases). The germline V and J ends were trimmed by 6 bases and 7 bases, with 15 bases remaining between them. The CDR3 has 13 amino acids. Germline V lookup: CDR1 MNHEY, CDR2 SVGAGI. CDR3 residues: CASRETGEGGYTF. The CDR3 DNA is TGTGCCAGCAGGGAGACAGGTGAAGGTGGCTACACCTTC.

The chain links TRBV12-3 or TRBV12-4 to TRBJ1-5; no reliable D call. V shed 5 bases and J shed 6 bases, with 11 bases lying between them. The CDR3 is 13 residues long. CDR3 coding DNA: TGTGCCAGCAGTCGCCGGGGTGTTCAGCCCCAGCATTTT. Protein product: CASSRRGVQPQHF.

In nucleotides, the CDR3 is TGTGCCTGCCGCGTGGAGGGGAGGGACATGTACGAGCAGTACGTC. This codes for CACRVEGRDMYEQYV. V and J are TRBV6-4 and TRBJ2-7; TRBD2 is a possible D gene (7 bases). Germline CDR1 MRHNA, CDR2 SNTAGT. The ends were cut back, 11 bases at V and 4 bases at J, with 24 bases in the middle. This CDR3 region has 15 residues.

The CDR3 reads CASSLGPENSPLHF. In DNA, the CDR3 is TGTGCCAGCAGCTTAGGGCCCGAAAATTCACCCCTCCACTTT. The gene calls are TRBV7-9 and TRBJ1-6, with D unclear. Looked up from germline, CDR1 is SEHNR and CDR2 is FQNEAQ (reference sequence). The length of the CDR3 is 14 residues. The V end was cut by 1 base, the J end by 7 bases, with 8 bases between. Based on the CDR3 plus reference TRBV7-9 and TRBJ1-6, the full variable domain is DTGVSQNPRHKITKRGQNVTFRCDPISEHNRLYWYRQTLGQGPEFLTYFQNEAQLEKSRLLSDRFSAERPKGSFSTLEIQRTEQGDSAMYLCASSLGPENSPLHFGNGTRLTVT.

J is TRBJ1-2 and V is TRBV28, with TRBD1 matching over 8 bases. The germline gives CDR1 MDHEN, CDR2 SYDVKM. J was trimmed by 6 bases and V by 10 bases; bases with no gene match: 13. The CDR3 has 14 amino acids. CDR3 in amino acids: CATTPPTGVDGYTF. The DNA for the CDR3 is TGTGCCACCACGCCTCCGACAGGGGTTGATGGCTACACCTTC.

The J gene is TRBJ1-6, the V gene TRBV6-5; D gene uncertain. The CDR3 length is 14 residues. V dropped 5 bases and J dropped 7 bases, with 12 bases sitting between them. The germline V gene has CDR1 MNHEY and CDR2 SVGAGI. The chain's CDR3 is CASSIGRENSPLHF. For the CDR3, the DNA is TGTGCCAGCAGTATTGGACGGGAGAATTCACCCCTCCACTTT.

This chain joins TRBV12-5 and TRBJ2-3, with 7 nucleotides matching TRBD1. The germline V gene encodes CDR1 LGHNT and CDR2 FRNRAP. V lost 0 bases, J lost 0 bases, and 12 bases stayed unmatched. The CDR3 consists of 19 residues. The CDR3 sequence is CASGLVFDKRQGSTDTQYF. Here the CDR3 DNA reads TGTGCTAGTGGTTTGGTATTCGACAAACGACAGGGTAGCACAGATACGCAGTATTTT.

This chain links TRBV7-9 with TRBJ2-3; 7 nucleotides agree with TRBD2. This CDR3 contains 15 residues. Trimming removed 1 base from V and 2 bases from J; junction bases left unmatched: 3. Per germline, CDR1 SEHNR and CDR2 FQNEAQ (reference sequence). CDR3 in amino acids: CASSLGGGPTDTQYF. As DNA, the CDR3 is TGTGCCAGCAGCTTAGGGGGGGGACCCACAGATACGCAGTATTTT.

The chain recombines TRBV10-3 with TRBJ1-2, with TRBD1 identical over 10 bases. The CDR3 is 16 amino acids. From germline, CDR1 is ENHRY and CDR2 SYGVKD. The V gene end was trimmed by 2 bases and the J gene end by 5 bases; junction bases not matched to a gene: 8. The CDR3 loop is CAISEDRDRGGYGYTF. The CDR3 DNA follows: TGTGCCATCAGTGAGGACCGGGACAGGGGAGGATATGGCTACACCTTC.

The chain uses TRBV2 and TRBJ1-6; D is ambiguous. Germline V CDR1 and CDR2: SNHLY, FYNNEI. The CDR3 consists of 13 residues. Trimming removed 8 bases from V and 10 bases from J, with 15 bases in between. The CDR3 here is CASLTSSRSPLHF. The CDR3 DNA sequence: TGTGCCAGCTTGACAAGCAGTAGATCACCCCTCCACTTT.

In DNA, the CDR3 is TGTGCCAGCAGCCGACTAGCGGGGACCACAGATACGCAGTATTTT. It specifies CASSRLAGTTDTQYF. J is TRBJ2-3 and V is TRBV6-4; 11 nucleotides match TRBD2. The CDR3 has 15 amino acids. V trimming: 6 bases; J trimming: 2 bases; junction bases outside the gene matches: 4. Germline V CDR1 and CDR2: MRHNA, SNTAGT.

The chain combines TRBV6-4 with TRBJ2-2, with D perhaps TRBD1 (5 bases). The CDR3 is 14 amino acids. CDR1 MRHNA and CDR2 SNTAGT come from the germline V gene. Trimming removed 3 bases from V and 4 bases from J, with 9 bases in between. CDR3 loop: CASSEDSITGELFF. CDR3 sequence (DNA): TGTGCCAGCAGTGAAGACAGTATCACCGGGGAGCTGTTTTTT.

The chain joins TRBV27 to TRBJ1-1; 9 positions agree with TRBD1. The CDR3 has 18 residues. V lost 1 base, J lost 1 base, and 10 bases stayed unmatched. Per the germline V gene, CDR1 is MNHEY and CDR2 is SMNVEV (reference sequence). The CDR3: CASSLFGGTGMENTEAFF. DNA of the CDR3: TGTGCCAGCAGTTTATTCGGCGGGACAGGGATGGAGAACACTGAAGCTTTCTTT.

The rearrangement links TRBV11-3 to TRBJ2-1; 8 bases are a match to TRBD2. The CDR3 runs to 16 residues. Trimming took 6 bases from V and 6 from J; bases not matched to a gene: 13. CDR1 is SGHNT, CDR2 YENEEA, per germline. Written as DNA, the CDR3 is TGTGCCAGCAGTTTACTTCGGGGGGGCCTTGGCAATGAGCAGTTCTTC. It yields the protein CASSLLRGGLGNEQFF.

In DNA, the CDR3 is TGTGCCAGCAGTTTCCTGACAGGGGGCGCGTACAATGAGCAGTTCTTC. As protein: CASSFLTGGAYNEQFF. The chain has TRBV28 and TRBJ2-1; 10 bases agree with TRBD1. CDR3 size: 16 residues. The germline V gene encodes CDR1 MDHEN and CDR2 SYDVKM. V shed 3 bases, J shed 4 bases, and the junction held 6 bases outside the gene matches.

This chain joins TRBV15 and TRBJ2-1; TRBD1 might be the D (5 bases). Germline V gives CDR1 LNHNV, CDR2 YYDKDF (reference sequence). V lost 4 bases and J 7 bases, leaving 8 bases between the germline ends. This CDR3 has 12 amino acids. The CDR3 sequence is CATSTQGNEQFF. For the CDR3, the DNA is TGTGCCACCAGCACCCAGGGAAATGAGCAGTTCTTC. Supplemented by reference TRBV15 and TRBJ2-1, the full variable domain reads DAMVIQNPRYQVTQFGKPVTLSCSQTLNHNVMYWYQQKSSQAPKLLFHYYDKDFNNEADTPDNFQSRRPNTSFCFLDIRSPGLGDTAMYLCATSTQGNEQFFGPGTRLTVL.

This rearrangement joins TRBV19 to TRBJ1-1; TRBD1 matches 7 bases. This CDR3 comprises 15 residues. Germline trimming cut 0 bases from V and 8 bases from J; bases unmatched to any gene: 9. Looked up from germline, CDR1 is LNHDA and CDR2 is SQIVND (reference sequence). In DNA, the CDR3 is TGTGCCAGTAGTATAGATCCCGCAGGGGGAAGAGAAGCTTTCTTT. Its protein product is CASSIDPAGGREAFF.

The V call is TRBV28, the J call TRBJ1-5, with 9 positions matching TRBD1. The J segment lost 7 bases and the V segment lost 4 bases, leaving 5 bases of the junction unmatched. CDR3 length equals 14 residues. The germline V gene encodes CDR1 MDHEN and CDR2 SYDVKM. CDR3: CASSSGTGRQPQHF. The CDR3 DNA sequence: TGTGCCAGCAGTTCTGGGACAGGGCGACAGCCCCAGCATTTT.

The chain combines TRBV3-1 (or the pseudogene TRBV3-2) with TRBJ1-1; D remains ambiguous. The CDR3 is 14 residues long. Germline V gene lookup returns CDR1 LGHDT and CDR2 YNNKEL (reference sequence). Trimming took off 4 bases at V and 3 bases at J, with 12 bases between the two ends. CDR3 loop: CASSLTTSHTEAFF. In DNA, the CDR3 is TGTGCCAGCAGCCTGACGACAAGCCACACTGAAGCTTTCTTT.

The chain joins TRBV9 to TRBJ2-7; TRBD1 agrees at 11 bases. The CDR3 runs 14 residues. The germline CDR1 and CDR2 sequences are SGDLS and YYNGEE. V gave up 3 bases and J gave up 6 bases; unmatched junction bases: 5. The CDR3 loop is CASSARDRGAEQYF. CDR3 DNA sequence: TGTGCCAGCAGCGCCCGGGACAGGGGGGCCGAGCAGTACTTC.

CDR3 bases: TGTGCCAGCAGTCGGACAGGGACTAATGAAAAACTGTTTTTT. Protein: CASSRTGTNEKLFF. The V call is TRBV9, the J call TRBJ1-4, with TRBD1 identical over 8 bases. Germline CDR1 reads SGDLS; CDR2 reads YYNGEE. The CDR3 covers 14 residues. Germline trimming cut 5 bases from V and 2 bases from J; bases unmatched to any gene: 2.

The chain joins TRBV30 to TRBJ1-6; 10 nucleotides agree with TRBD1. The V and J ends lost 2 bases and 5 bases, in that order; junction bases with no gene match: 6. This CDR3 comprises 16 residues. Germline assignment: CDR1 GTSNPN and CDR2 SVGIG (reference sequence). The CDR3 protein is CAWSRTDRGDNSPLHF. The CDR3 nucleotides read TGTGCCTGGAGTCGGACGGACAGGGGGGATAATTCACCCCTCCACTTT.

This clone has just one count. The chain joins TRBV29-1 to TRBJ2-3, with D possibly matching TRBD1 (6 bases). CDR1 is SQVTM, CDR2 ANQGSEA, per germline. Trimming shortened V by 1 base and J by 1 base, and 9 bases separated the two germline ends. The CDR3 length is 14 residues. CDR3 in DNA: TGCAGCGTTGAAGGGACAGTGGGCACAGATACGCAGTATTTT. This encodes CSVEGTVGTDTQYF.

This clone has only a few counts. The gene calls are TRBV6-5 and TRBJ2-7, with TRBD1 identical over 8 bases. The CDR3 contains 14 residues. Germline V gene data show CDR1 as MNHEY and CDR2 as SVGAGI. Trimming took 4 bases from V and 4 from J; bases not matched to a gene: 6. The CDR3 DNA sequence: TGTGCCAGCAGTTTCGGACAGGGCGGATACGAGCAGTACTTC. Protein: CASSFGQGGYEQYF.